A selection of T cell receptor beta chains follows, all from one sample in a study of quantifying T cell responses using KT2 cells. MiXCR, applied by TCRdb to the UMI-ligation and nested PCR reads, yields one record per CDR3 protein. The sample contains about 33,000 distinct CDR3 sequences, 10% of which appear only once. What was sequenced was PBMCs spiked with cells of the T cell clone KT2. All receptors come from a human donor. Both conserved end residues are part of each CDR3. A D gene is named only where the DNA matches it firmly. Clone size is not always given. Where it is, it says once, few, many or a class for expanded clones.

CDR3nt: TGTGCCAGCAGCACGACTAGCGGGGGGGCCACAGATACGCAGTATTTT
CDR3aa: CASSTTSGGATDTQYF
d_gene: TRBD2
j_gene: TRBJ2-3
v_gene: TRBV7-2
abundance: medium-sized

CDR3nt: TGTGCCAGCTCACCTCGGGAGGGGCTAGCGGGGGGAACCTACGAGCAGTACTTC
CDR3aa: CASSPREGLAGGTYEQYF
d_gene: TRBD2
j_gene: TRBJ2-7
v_gene: TRBV18
abundance: many

CDR3nt: TGTGCCAGCAGCTTGGGACTTAGCACAGATACGCAGTATTTT
CDR3aa: CASSLGLSTDTQYF
d_gene: NA
j_gene: TRBJ2-3
v_gene: TRBV5-5
abundance: NA

CDR3nt: TGCAGCGTTGCGACCGGGTTAGCAGATACGCAGTATTTT
CDR3aa: CSVATGLADTQYF
d_gene: NA
j_gene: TRBJ2-3
v_gene: TRBV29-1
abundance: few

CDR3nt: TGTGCCAGCAGTACCGGGACTACCGCAGTTCACTACGAGCAGTACTTC
CDR3aa: CASSTGTTAVHYEQYF
d_gene: TRBD2
j_gene: TRBJ2-7
v_gene: TRBV12-3/TRBV12-4
abundance: many

CDR3nt: TGCGCCAGCAGTCTGCCTAACCCGACAGGGTATATAATTGGATACAATGAGCAGTTCTTC
CDR3aa: CASSLPNPTGYIIGYNEQFF
d_gene: TRBD1
j_gene: TRBJ2-1
v_gene: TRBV23-1
abundance: many

CDR3nt: TGTGCCATCAGTGGAATAGCGGGAGGGCTCTCCTACGAGCAGTACTTC
CDR3aa: CAISGIAGGLSYEQYF
d_gene: TRBD2
j_gene: TRBJ2-7
v_gene: TRBV10-3
abundance: few

CDR3nt: TGTGCCATCAGTCCCCAAGAAAGCGGGGGGGTCACAGATACGCAGTATTTT
CDR3aa: CAISPQESGGVTDTQYF
d_gene: TRBD2
j_gene: TRBJ2-3
v_gene: TRBV10-3
abundance: NA

CDR3nt: TGTGCCAGCAGGGCAGGCTCCTATAATTCACCCCTCCACTTT
CDR3aa: CASRAGSYNSPLHF
d_gene: NA
j_gene: TRBJ1-6
v_gene: TRBV6-5
abundance: many

CDR3nt: TGTGCCAGCAGTTACTCGATTGGGAAACGGAATACGCAGTATTTT
CDR3aa: CASSYSIGKRNTQYF
d_gene: NA
j_gene: TRBJ2-3
v_gene: TRBV6-5
abundance: many